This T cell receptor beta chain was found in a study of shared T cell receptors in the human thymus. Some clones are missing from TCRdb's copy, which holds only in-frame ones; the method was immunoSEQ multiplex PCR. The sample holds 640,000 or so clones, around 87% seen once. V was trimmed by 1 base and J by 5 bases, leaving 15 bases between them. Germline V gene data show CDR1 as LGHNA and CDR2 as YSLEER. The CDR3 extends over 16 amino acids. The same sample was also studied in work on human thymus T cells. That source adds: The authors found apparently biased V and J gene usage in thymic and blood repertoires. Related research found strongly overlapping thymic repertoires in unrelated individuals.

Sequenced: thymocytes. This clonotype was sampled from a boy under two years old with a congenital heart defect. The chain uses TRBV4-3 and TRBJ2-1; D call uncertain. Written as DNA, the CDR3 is TGCGCCAGCAGCCAAGCGGTGGGTTGGAGAAACAATGAGCAGTTCTTC. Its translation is CASSQAVGWRNNEQFF.